The 19 T cell receptor beta chains reported below all come from one sample, sequenced in a study of spatial heterogeneity in lung cancer. Time point given: sample taken at primary tumor resection. Sequencing was performed on whole RNA extracted from tumor and nontumor lung tissue, or from frozen PBMC, and the material was left unsorted. TCRdb re-derived calls from the 5' RACE reads in MiXCR, one entry per CDR3 protein. In the table there are 95,000 or so distinct CDR3 sequences, roughly 10% of which are singletons. The specimen was PBMCs, collected at surgery. The receptors were gathered from a male donor with early-stage non-small cell lung cancer.

The chain carries TRBV19 and TRBJ1-4; 9 bases map to TRBD1. V shed 8 bases, J shed 5 bases, and the junction held 6 bases outside the gene matches. The germline CDR1 and CDR2 sequences are LNHDA and SQIVND (reference sequence). This CDR3 is built from 14 residues. CDR3 loop: CASSPDRGNEKLFF. For the CDR3, the DNA is TGTGCCAGTTCCCCTGACAGGGGGAATGAAAAACTGTTTTTT. The full variable domain, completed using reference TRBV19 and TRBJ1-4, is DGGITQSPKYLFRKEGQNVTLSCEQNLNHDAMYWYRQDPGQGLRLIYYSQIVNDFQKGDIAEGYSVSREKKESFPLTVTSAQKNPTAFYLCASSPDRGNEKLFFGSGTQLSVL.

This clonotype was counted at least ten times. V gene TRBV5-1 combines with J gene TRBJ1-6; TRBD1 is a possible D gene (6 bases). CDR3 length: 15 amino acids. Germline V CDR1 and CDR2: SGHRS, YFSETQ. V lost 0 bases, J lost 7 bases, and 11 bases lay in between. CDR3 sequence (DNA): TGCGCCAGCAGCTTGGAGGGGGGGCGAAATTCACCCCTCCACTTT. It translates to CASSLEGGRNSPLHF.

This clonotype was seen many times. This chain links TRBV6-5 with TRBJ2-5, with 10 bases that match TRBD2. CDR1 and CDR2 (germline): MNHEY, SVGAGI. V lost 7 bases, J lost 4 bases, and 6 bases stayed unmatched. This CDR3 is built from 14 residues. CDR3 nucleotide sequence: TGTGCCAGCACCCCTAGCGGGGGTCGAGAGACCCAGTACTTC. This encodes CASTPSGGRETQYF.

The genes are TRBV28 and TRBJ1-2; unclear D gene. The V gene lost 7 bases and the J gene lost 8 bases, with 11 bases spanning the gap. CDR3 length equals 11 residues. Germline V gives CDR1 MDHEN, CDR2 SYDVKM. DNA of the CDR3: TGTGCCAGCACCCAGGAAAGCGGCTACACCTTC. Its protein product is CASTQESGYTF.

This clonotype has a count of ten or more. The chain couples TRBV7-3 to TRBJ1-1; the match to TRBD1 covers 7 bases. Germline V lookup: CDR1 SGHTA, CDR2 FQGTGA. CDR3 size: 14 residues. Trimming cost V 5 bases and J 0 bases; bases outside gene matches: 3. The CDR3 nucleotides read TGTGCCAGCAGCCCTACAGGGGTGAACACTGAAGCTTTCTTT. Its translation: CASSPTGVNTEAFF.

This clonotype was observed a few times. The chain is built from TRBV6-5 and TRBJ1-5; TRBD1 agrees at 11 bases. Germline values: CDR1 MNHEY, CDR2 SVGAGI. This CDR3 contains 16 residues. Unmatched junction bases numbered 6, after V lost 5 bases and J lost 3 bases. CDR3 DNA sequence: TGTGCCAGCAGTGGCGGGACAGGGGGTGACAATCAGCCCCAGCATTTT. Translating gives CASSGGTGGDNQPQHF.

In this sample, this clonotype turned up many times. The CDR3 DNA is TGTGCCAGCTCACCATCCCGGGACAGGGGGAGTGGCTACACCTTC. As protein: CASSPSRDRGSGYTF. This chain links TRBV18 with TRBJ1-2; TRBD1 matches at 11 bases. Germline V gene lookup returns CDR1 KGHSH and CDR2 LQKENI. J gave up 7 bases and V 2 bases, and 6 bases lay outside the gene matches. The CDR3 extends over 15 amino acids.

V and J are TRBV6-2 or TRBV6-3 and TRBJ2-7; D unresolved. Trimming removed 0 bases from V and 6 bases from J, with 6 bases in between. The germline V gene encodes CDR1 MNHEY and CDR2 SVGEGT. The CDR3 extends over 12 amino acids. The CDR3 DNA is TGTGCCAGCAGTTACTCGCTGGGCGAGCAGTACTTC. Translation gives CASSYSLGEQYF.

A few counts support this clonotype. This chain connects TRBV7-3 to TRBJ2-7; 8 bases line up with TRBD1. The CDR3 runs to 14 residues. Losses at the gene ends were 5 bases for V and 5 bases for J; bases not matched to a gene: 8. Looked up from germline, CDR1 is SGHTA and CDR2 is FQGTGA. CDR3 bases: TGTGCCAGCAGCCCCCAGGGGGCGGGCAACGAGCAGTACTTC. This encodes CASSPQGAGNEQYF.

The chain joins TRBV6-2 or TRBV6-3 to TRBJ2-5, with D possibly TRBD1 on 7 matching bases. This CDR3 is 15 amino acids long. Trimming left V 2 bases short and J 5 bases short, with 15 bases between. Germline CDR1 reads MNHEY; CDR2 reads SVGEGT. The CDR3 coding sequence is TGTGCCAGCAGTTACGGCAGGGGGGCGCAGGAGACCCAGTACTTC. Encoded protein: CASSYGRGAQETQYF.

This clonotype was found many times. V gene TRBV5-5 combines with J gene TRBJ1-4; 8 bases line up with TRBD1. Germline V gives CDR1 SGHKS, CDR2 YYEKEE (reference sequence). Trimming removed 5 bases from V and 4 bases from J; junction bases left unmatched: 10. The CDR3 is made up of 16 amino acids. CDR3 in amino acids: CASSSGQGASNEKLFF. CDR3 nucleotides: TGTGCCAGCAGTTCTGGTCAGGGGGCGAGTAATGAAAAACTGTTTTTT.

This sequence joins TRBV10-3 and TRBJ2-5, with 9 bases aligning to TRBD1. The V gene's germline CDR1 is ENHRY and CDR2 SYGVKD. The CDR3 spans 14 residues. Trimming took 4 bases from V and 6 from J; bases not matched to a gene: 6. CDR3 loop: CAISGTGGMKTQYF. The CDR3 DNA reads TGTGCCATCAGTGGTACAGGGGGCATGAAGACCCAGTACTTC.

This clonotype was seen many times. J is TRBJ1-6 and V is TRBV3-1; D perhaps matches TRBD1 (6 bases). This CDR3 has 15 amino acids. CDR1 and CDR2 (germline): LGHDT, YNNKEL (reference sequence). Trimming took off 6 bases at V and 4 bases at J, with 13 bases between the two ends. This CDR3 is CASSPRGRYNSPLHF. DNA of the CDR3: TGTGCCAGCAGTCCCAGGGGTCGGTATAATTCACCCCTCCACTTT. Drawing the rest from reference TRBV3-1 and TRBJ1-6, the complete variable domain is DTAVSQTPKYLVTQMGNDKSIKCEQNLGHDTMYWYKQDSKKFLKIMFSYNNKELIINETVPNRFSPKSPDKAHLNLHINSLELGDSAVYFCASSPRGRYNSPLHFGNGTRLTVT.

The chain employs TRBV6-5 and TRBJ2-3; 11 bases match TRBD1. With 6 bases clipped from V and 8 bases from J, the junction kept 7 bases outside the gene matches. The CDR3 runs 14 residues. Germline CDR1 reads MNHEY; CDR2 reads SVGAGI. CDR3 amino acids: CASRGQGARGTQYF. CDR3 DNA sequence: TGTGCCAGCAGAGGACAGGGGGCGCGGGGTACGCAGTATTTT.

This clonotype was detected only a few times. The rearrangement joins TRBV23-1 to TRBJ2-1, with D perhaps matching TRBD1 (5 bases). TRBV23-1 is sorted into the ORF group, with uncertain function. This CDR3 has 16 residues. With 3 bases removed from V and 0 bases from J, the gap between germline ends came to 12 bases. CDR3 amino acids: CASSHPTVSSYNEQFF. CDR3 bases: TGCGCCAGCAGTCACCCGACAGTTAGCTCCTACAATGAGCAGTTCTTC.

The chain carries TRBV9 and TRBJ2-1; a weak D match, TRBD1 (6 bases). The CDR3 runs to 16 residues. Trimming took 4 bases from V and 0 from J, leaving 14 bases between them. Germline lookup yields CDR1 SGDLS and CDR2 YYNGEE. The CDR3 DNA reads as TGTGCCAGCAGCTTGACAGGTCACCTCTCCTACAATGAGCAGTTCTTC. Translated: CASSLTGHLSYNEQFF.

This clonotype has a count of ten or more. The genes are TRBV11-2 and TRBJ2-4; the D is unclear. Trimming pared 3 bases from V and 8 bases from J, leaving 5 bases between. Germline CDR1 and CDR2: SGHAT and FQNNGV. There are 11 residues in the CDR3. CDR3: CASSFEDIQYF. In DNA, the CDR3 is TGTGCCAGCAGCTTCGAAGACATTCAGTACTTC.

This clonotype was seen ten or more times. This chain joins TRBV5-1 and TRBJ2-5, with D possibly TRBD2 on 5 matching bases. Between the trimmed V and J ends, which lost 5 bases and 1 base, there was a span of 18 bases. This CDR3 has 16 amino acids. Per the germline V gene, CDR1 is SGHRS and CDR2 is YFSETQ. The CDR3 DNA is TGCGCCAGCAGGCTAGGTTCCGGGATCCCCCAAGAGACCCAGTACTTC. Residues: CASRLGSGIPQETQYF.

This clonotype came up many times. The chain has TRBV29-1 and TRBJ2-5, with TRBD1 identical over 7 bases. J was trimmed by 0 bases and V by 5 bases; bases with no gene match: 6. This CDR3 is 14 amino acids long. The V gene's germline CDR1 is SQVTM and CDR2 ANQGSEA. DNA for the CDR3: TGCAGCGTTAGGGCAGGGGGTAACCAAGAGACCCAGTACTTC. Its translation: CSVRAGGNQETQYF.